This TCR beta chain was profiled in a study of cytomegalovirus exposure and HLA in healthy donors. General study findings and limits: In a later analysis, TCR beta V- and J-gene trimming showed a link to a missense DCLRE1C variant. Among TCR beta chains, those listed as cytomegalovirus-associated numbered about 160.

Germline lookup yields CDR1 LGHNA and CDR2 YSLEER. This CDR3 has 14 residues. V was clipped by 4 bases and J by 7 bases, with 14 bases between them. PCR amplification relied on 60 Vbeta primers (plus 13 Jbeta primers). The assay was immunoSEQ multiplex PCR, and TCRdb's table has in-frame clones only and misses some. The sample yields 190,000 or so clones, 82% seen once. To note about this clone: Its antigen is undetermined.

The sample comprised PBMCs. The V and J genes are TRBV4-3 and TRBJ2-1; TRBD2 is a possible D gene (6 bases). The clonotype was recovered from a boy aged 2 to 10 in good health and CMV-seronegative. CDR3 amino acids: CASSPEGGFNEQFF. The DNA of the CDR3 is TGCGCCAGCAGCCCAGAGGGAGGATTTAATGAGCAGTTCTTC.